One and the same sample provided the 16 T cell receptor beta chains below, sequenced in a study of T-cell memory formation after mild COVID-19. TCRdb reprocessed the 5' RACE reads with MiXCR, giving one entry per CDR3 protein. The table lists roughly 350,000 distinct CDR3 sequences, roughly 15% of them singletons. Sequenced input: PBMCs or a T cell subset sorted from them (not recorded which). These receptors were taken from a man younger than 35 who had mild COVID-19 (a few samples of this study predate the infection). Cell type and time point are not known.

This clonotype was picked up a small number of times. The genes are TRBV5-1 and TRBJ2-3, with D possibly TRBD1 on 5 matching bases. Trimming took off 4 bases at V and 5 bases at J, with 11 bases between the two ends. The CDR3 is 13 residues long. Germline V gene sequence: CDR1 SGHRS, CDR2 YFSETQ. CDR3 bases: TGCGCCAGCAGCCCCAACCAGGGAGATACGCAGTATTTT. It encodes CASSPNQGDTQYF. Using reference TRBV5-1 and TRBJ2-3 for the parts outside the CDR3, the full variable domain is KAGVTQTPRYLIKTRGQQVTLSCSPISGHRSVSWYQQTPGQGLQFLFEYFSETQRNKGNFPGRFSGRQFSNSRSEMNVSTLELGDSALYLCASSPNQGDTQYFGPGTRLTVL.

This clonotype was picked up a small number of times. The CDR3 bases are TGTGCCAGCAGCAAACGGTTGGACCATAGCAATCAGCCCCAGCATTTT. Residues: CASSKRLDHSNQPQHF. The chain recombines TRBV21-1 with TRBJ1-5. TRBV21-1 is a pseudogene. CDR3 length equals 16 residues.

Here the CDR3 DNA reads TGTGCCACCAGTGGAGGGTCAGGGATCGGAGAGACCCAGTACTTC. This codes for CATSGGSGIGETQYF. V and J are TRBV24-1 and TRBJ2-5; D is possibly TRBD1 or TRBD2 (5 bases each). V lost 5 bases and J lost 4, with 16 bases in between. The CDR3 totals 15 residues. CDR1 KGHDR and CDR2 SFDVKD come from the germline V gene.

This clonotype was seen a few times. The chain uses TRBV2 and TRBJ2-3, with D possibly called TRBD1 or TRBD2 (6 bases each). The CDR3 has 15 residues. Trimming removed 5 bases from V and 0 bases from J, with 12 bases in between. Looked up from germline, CDR1 is SNHLY and CDR2 is FYNNEI. The CDR3 protein is CASSSRGQSTDTQYF. The DNA of the CDR3 is TGTGCCAGCAGTTCCCGGGGGCAGAGCACAGATACGCAGTATTTT.

This clonotype was picked up a small number of times. CDR3 in amino acids: CSARTGQQPQHF. CDR3 in DNA: TGCAGTGCAAGGACAGGACAGCAGCCCCAGCATTTT. The chain links TRBV20-1 to TRBJ1-5, with 7 bases aligning to TRBD1. After removal of 6 bases from V and 7 bases from J, the junction contained 6 bases not matched to a gene. Germline CDR1 reads DFQATT; CDR2 reads SNEGSKA (reference sequence). The length of the CDR3 is 12 residues.

This chain links TRBV12-3 or TRBV12-4 with TRBJ1-2; D call uncertain. Trimming shortened V by 5 bases and J by 4 bases, and 11 bases separated the two germline ends. This CDR3 has 13 residues. Written as DNA, the CDR3 is TGTGCCAGCAGTCCCCTAGGAATCTATGGCTACACCTTC. This sequence encodes CASSPLGIYGYTF.

This clonotype was observed a handful of times. The CDR3 nucleotides are TGTGCCAGCAGTTTCGGGGACAGAACCACTGAAGCTTTCTTT. Encoded protein: CASSFGDRTTEAFF. V and J are TRBV12-3 or TRBV12-4 and TRBJ1-1, with 7 bases matching TRBD1. The CDR3 has 14 amino acids. V shed 3 bases and J 4 bases; nucleotides not matched to a gene: 5.

The rearrangement joins TRBV7-9 to TRBJ2-1; 9 bases match TRBD1. Germline trimming cut 5 bases from V and 8 bases from J; bases unmatched to any gene: 10. This CDR3 comprises 15 residues. Germline values: CDR1 SEHNR, CDR2 FQNEAQ (reference sequence). CDR3 residues: CASSPGQGGWDEQFF. The CDR3, as DNA: TGTGCCAGCAGCCCGGGACAGGGTGGATGGGATGAGCAGTTCTTC. Filled out from reference TRBV7-9 and TRBJ2-1, the complete variable domain reads DTGVSQNPRHKITKRGQNVTFRCDPISEHNRLYWYRQTLGQGPEFLTYFQNEAQLEKSRLLSDRFSAERPKGSFSTLEIQRTEQGDSAMYLCASSPGQGGWDEQFFGPGTRLTVL.

The chain combines TRBV4-3 with TRBJ2-1, with 8 bases fitting TRBD2. Germline CDR1 LGHNA, CDR2 YSLEER. V was clipped by 0 bases and J by 5 bases; unmatched bases: 6. CDR3 size: 16 residues. The CDR3 region is CASSQEVRGGHNEQFF. CDR3 sequence (DNA): TGCGCCAGCAGCCAAGAGGTCCGGGGGGGACACAATGAGCAGTTCTTC.

This clonotype was detected a few times. J is TRBJ2-1 and V is TRBV6-5; D uncertain. From germline, CDR1 is MNHEY and CDR2 SVGAGI. The CDR3 contains 14 residues. V was cut by 4 bases and J by 8 bases, with 15 bases left in between. CDR3: CASSSPHLRHEQFF. CDR3 bases: TGTGCCAGCAGTTCCCCCCATTTAAGGCATGAGCAGTTCTTC.

This sequence joins TRBV29-1 and TRBJ2-7; 9 positions match TRBD1. Looked up from germline, CDR1 is SQVTM and CDR2 is ANQGSEA. CDR3 length: 14 residues. Trimming at V came to 6 bases and at J to 3 bases, leaving 9 bases not matched to a gene. CDR3 DNA sequence: TGCAGCGTCAAGACCGGGACAGGGTTCTACGAGCAGTACTTC. Translating gives CSVKTGTGFYEQYF.

The chain combines TRBV5-1 with TRBJ1-2; unclear D gene. V was trimmed by 0 bases and J by 1 base, leaving 7 bases between them. Germline CDR1 is SGHRS and CDR2 is YFSETQ. The CDR3 loop spans 14 amino acids. The CDR3 here is CASSLGLNNYGYTF. The CDR3 DNA reads TGCGCCAGCAGCTTGGGTCTCAATAACTATGGCTACACCTTC.

CDR3 amino acids: CASSPTAGGSYEQYF. The CDR3 DNA follows: TGCGCCAGCAGCCCAACGGCGGGGGGCTCCTACGAGCAGTACTTC. The rearrangement links TRBV5-1 to TRBJ2-7, with 8 bases aligning to TRBD2. Germline CDR1 reads SGHRS; CDR2 reads YFSETQ. V gave up 4 bases and J gave up 0 bases; unmatched junction bases: 6. The CDR3 length is 15 residues.

This clonotype was counted a few times. This rearrangement joins TRBV7-9 to TRBJ1-2; the D gene is possibly TRBD1 (5 bases). The CDR3 loop spans 16 amino acids. Germline CDR1 and CDR2: SEHNR and FQNEAQ (reference sequence). The germline V and J ends were trimmed by 3 bases and 5 bases, with 19 bases remaining between them. CDR3 sequence (DNA): TGTGCCAGCAGCTTGGAGTGGCTAGGGGCCGGATATGGCTACACCTTC. Its translation is CASSLEWLGAGYGYTF.

The gene calls are TRBV12-3 or TRBV12-4 and TRBJ2-1, with a possible D match to TRBD2 (6 bases). V shed 5 bases and J shed 9 bases, with 20 bases lying between them. The CDR3 has 15 amino acids. In nucleotides, the CDR3 is TGTGCCAGCAGTCCCCCGGGACTCCAGCACGTTGAGCAGTTCTTC. The encoded protein is CASSPPGLQHVEQFF.

The sample holds a few counts of this clonotype. CDR3 sequence: CASSQYRTGSQPQHF. CDR3 in DNA: TGCGCCAGCAGCCAATACAGGACCGGGAGTCAGCCCCAGCATTTT. The chain combines TRBV4-1 with TRBJ1-5; D possibly corresponds to TRBD1 (5 bases). CDR1 and CDR2 from the germline V gene are MGHRA and YSYEKL. The length of the CDR3 is 15 residues. V lost 2 bases to trimming and J lost 6 bases, with 14 bases between them.